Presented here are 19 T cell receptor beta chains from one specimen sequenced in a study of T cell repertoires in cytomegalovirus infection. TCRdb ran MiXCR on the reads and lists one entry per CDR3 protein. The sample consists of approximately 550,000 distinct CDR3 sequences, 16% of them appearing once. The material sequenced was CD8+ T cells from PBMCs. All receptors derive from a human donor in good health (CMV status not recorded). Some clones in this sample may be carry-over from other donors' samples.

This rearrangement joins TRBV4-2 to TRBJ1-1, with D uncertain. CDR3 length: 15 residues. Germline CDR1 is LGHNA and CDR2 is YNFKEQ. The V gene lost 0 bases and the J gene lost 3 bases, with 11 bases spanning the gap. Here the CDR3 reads CASSQDRARDTEAFF. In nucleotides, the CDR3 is TGTGCCAGCAGCCAAGATAGGGCCCGGGACACTGAAGCTTTCTTT.

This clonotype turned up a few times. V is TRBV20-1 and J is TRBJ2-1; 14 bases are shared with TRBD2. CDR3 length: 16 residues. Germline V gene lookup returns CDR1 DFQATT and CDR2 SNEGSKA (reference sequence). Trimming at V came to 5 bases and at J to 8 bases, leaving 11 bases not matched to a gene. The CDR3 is CSAGTSGSVDSDEQFF. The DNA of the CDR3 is TGCAGTGCTGGGACTAGCGGGAGCGTCGACAGCGATGAGCAGTTCTTC.

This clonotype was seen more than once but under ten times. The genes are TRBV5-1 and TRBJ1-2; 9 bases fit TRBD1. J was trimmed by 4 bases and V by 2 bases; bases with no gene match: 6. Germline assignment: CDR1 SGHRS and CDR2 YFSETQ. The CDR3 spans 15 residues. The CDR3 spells CASSFSGQGTYGYTF. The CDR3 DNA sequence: TGCGCCAGCAGCTTTAGTGGACAGGGGACCTATGGCTACACCTTC.

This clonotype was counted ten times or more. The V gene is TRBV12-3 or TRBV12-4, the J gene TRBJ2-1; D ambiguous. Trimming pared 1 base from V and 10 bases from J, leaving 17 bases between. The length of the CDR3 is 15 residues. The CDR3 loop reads CASSLGTEGQWEQFF. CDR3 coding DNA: TGTGCCAGCAGTTTAGGGACGGAAGGTCAATGGGAGCAGTTCTTC.

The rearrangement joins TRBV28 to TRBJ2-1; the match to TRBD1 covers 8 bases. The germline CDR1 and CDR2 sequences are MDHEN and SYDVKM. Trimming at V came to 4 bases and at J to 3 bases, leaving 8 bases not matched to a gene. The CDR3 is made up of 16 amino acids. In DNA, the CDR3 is TGTGCCAGCAGTTCCATGACAGGGGAAGGCTACAATGAGCAGTTCTTC. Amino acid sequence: CASSSMTGEGYNEQFF.

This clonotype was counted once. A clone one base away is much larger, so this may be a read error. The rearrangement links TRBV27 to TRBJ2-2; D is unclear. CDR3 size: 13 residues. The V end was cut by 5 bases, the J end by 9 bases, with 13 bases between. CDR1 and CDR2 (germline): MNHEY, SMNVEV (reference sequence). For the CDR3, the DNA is TGTGCCAGCAGTATCCAAGCGAACTGGGAGCTGTTTTTT. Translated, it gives CASSIQANWELFF.

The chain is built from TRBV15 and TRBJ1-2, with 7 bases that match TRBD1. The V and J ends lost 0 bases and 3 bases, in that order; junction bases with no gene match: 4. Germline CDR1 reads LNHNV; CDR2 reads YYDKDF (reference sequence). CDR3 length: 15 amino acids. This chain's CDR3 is CATSRDRQGYYGYTF. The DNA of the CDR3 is TGTGCCACCAGCAGAGATCGACAGGGATACTATGGCTACACCTTC. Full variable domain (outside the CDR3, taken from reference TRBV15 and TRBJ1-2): DAMVIQNPRYQVTQFGKPVTLSCSQTLNHNVMYWYQQKSSQAPKLLFHYYDKDFNNEADTPDNFQSRRPNTSFCFLDIRSPGLGDTAMYLCATSRDRQGYYGYTFGSGTRLTVV.

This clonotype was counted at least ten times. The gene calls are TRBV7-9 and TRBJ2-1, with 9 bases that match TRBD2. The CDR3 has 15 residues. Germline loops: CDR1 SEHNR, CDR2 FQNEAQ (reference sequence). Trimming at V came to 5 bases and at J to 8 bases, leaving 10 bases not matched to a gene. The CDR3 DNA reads TGTGCCAGCAGCAAAGTAGCGGGAGCGTCGGATGAGCAGTTCTTC. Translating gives CASSKVAGASDEQFF. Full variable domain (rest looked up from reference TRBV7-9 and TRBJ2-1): DTGVSQNPRHKITKRGQNVTFRCDPISEHNRLYWYRQTLGQGPEFLTYFQNEAQLEKSRLLSDRFSAERPKGSFSTLEIQRTEQGDSAMYLCASSKVAGASDEQFFGPGTRLTVL.

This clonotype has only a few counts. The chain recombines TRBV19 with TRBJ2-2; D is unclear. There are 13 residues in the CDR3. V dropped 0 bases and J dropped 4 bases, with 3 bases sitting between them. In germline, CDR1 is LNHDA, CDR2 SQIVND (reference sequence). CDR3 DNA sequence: TGTGCCAGTAGTATAGACCGCACCGGGGAGCTGTTTTTT. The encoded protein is CASSIDRTGELFF.

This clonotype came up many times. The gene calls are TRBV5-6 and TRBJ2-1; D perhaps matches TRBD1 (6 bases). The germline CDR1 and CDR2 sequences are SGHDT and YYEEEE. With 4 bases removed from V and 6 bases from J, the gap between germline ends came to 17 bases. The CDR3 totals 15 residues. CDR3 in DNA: TGTGCCAGCAGCCATGGTGGGGGCTGGGGCAATGAGCAGTTCTTC. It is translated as CASSHGGGWGNEQFF. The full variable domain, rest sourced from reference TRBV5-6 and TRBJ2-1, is DAGVTQSPTHLIKTRGQQVTLRCSPKSGHDTVSWYQQALGQGPQFIFQYYEEEERQRGNFPDRFSGHQFPNYSSELNVNALLLGDSALYLCASSHGGGWGNEQFFGPGTRLTVL.

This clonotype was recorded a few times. The DNA for the CDR3 is TGTGCCTGGAGGACTGACAGGGGGCGAAACGGCTACACCTTC. Protein: CAWRTDRGRNGYTF. The chain links TRBV30 to TRBJ1-2, with 10 bases that match TRBD1. The CDR3 is 14 residues long. V lost 3 bases to trimming and J lost 8 bases; unmatched junction nucleotides: 9. The V gene's germline CDR1 is GTSNPN and CDR2 SVGIG (reference sequence).

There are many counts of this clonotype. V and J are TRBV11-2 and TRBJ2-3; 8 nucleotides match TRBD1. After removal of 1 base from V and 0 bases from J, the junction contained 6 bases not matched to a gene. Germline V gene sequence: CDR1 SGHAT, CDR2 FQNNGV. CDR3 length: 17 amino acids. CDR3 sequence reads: CASSLVPRQGSTDTQYF. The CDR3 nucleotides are TGTGCCAGCAGCTTAGTTCCGCGACAGGGGAGCACAGATACGCAGTATTTT.

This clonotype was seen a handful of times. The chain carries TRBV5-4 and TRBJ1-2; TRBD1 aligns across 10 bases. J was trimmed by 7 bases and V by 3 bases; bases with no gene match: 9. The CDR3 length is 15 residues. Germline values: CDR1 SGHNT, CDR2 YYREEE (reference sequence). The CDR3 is CASSSHRDRGSGYTF. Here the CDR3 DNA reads TGTGCCAGCAGCTCTCACCGGGACAGGGGTAGTGGCTACACCTTC.

CDR3 sequence (DNA): TGTGCCAGCAGCCGAGCGGGGGCCTGGAACGAGCAGTACTTC. Translating gives CASSRAGAWNEQYF. This chain links TRBV7-9 with TRBJ2-7, with 8 bases that match TRBD2. The CDR3 is 14 residues long. Germline V gives CDR1 SEHNR, CDR2 FQNEAQ (reference sequence). V was pared by 5 bases and J by 5 bases, with 8 bases of the junction left unmatched.

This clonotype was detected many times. CDR3 loop: CASSLAGENYEQYF. Here the CDR3 DNA reads TGTGCCAGCAGTTTAGCGGGAGAGAACTACGAGCAGTACTTC. This chain connects TRBV28 to TRBJ2-7; TRBD2 matches at 7 bases. V lost 2 bases, J lost 3 bases, and 4 bases stayed unmatched. This CDR3 has 14 amino acids. CDR1 and CDR2 (germline): MDHEN, SYDVKM.

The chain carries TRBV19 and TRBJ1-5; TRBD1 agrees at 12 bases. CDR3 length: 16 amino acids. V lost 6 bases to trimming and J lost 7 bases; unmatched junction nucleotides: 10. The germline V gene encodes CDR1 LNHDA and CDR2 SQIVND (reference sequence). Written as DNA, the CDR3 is TGTGCCAGTAGCCCCGGGACAGGGGGCGCCTGGCAGCCCCAGCATTTT. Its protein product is CASSPGTGGAWQPQHF.

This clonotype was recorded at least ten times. CDR3 sequence: CASSYGDGSPSEQYF. CDR3 nucleotide sequence: TGTGCCAGCAGCTATGGAGACGGGAGCCCCTCCGAGCAGTACTTC. The rearrangement links TRBV7-2 to TRBJ2-7; weak D call: TRBD2 (6 bases). V lost 4 bases to trimming and J lost 6 bases, with 19 bases between them. Germline V gene lookup returns CDR1 SGHTA and CDR2 FQGNSA. This CDR3 has 15 residues.

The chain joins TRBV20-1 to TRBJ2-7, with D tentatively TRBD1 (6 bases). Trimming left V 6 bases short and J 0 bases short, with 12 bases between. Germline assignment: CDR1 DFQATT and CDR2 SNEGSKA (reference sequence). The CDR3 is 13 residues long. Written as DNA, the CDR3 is TGCAGTGCAGATCAGGGGTCCTCCTACGAGCAGTACTTC. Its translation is CSADQGSSYEQYF.

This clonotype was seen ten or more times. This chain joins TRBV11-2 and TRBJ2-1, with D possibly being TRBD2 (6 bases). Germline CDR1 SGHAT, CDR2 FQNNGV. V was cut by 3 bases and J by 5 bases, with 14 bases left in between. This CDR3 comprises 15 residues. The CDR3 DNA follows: TGTGCCAGCAGCTTGAGGCCTACGGGAGACAATGAGCAGTTCTTC. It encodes CASSLRPTGDNEQFF. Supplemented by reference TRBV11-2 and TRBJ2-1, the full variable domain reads EAGVAQSPRYKIIEKRQSVAFWCNPISGHATLYWYQQILGQGPKLLIQFQNNGVVDDSQLPKDRFSAERLKGVDSTLKIQPAKLEDSAVYLCASSLRPTGDNEQFFGPGTRLTVL.